Described below is a single T cell receptor (beta chain) sequence and its context. Germline CDR1 is MNHNS and CDR2 is SASEGT. The CDR3 sequence is 15 residues long. Trimming left V 2 bases short and J 4 bases short, with 13 bases between. The sample originates from a study of T cells after somatic rescue of genetic block. The table came from immunoSEQ multiplex PCR; TCRdb's copy has only in-frame clones and leaves some out. The sample holds 95,000 to 120,000 clones, approximately 90% seen once. The genes are TRBV6-1 and TRBJ2-3, with D maybe TRBD1 (5 bases). The sequence came from a woman aged 18-30 years. Sequenced input: peripheral blood mononuclear cells (PBMCs). The CDR3 is CASSELTGSPDTQYF. Written as DNA, the CDR3 is TGTGCCAGCAGTGAATTAACAGGAAGCCCAGATACGCAGTATTTT.